One and the same sample provided the 13 T cell receptor beta chains below, sequenced in a study of T cell changes during pregnancy in multiple sclerosis (dated by TCRdb to the late 2010s). Library construction relied on the immunoSEQ multiplex PCR assay. In TCRdb, the immuneACCESS table is reduced to in-frame sequences with V and J assigned. These tables do not hold every clone; where another copy was compared, an unresolved V gene accounts for under half, and the others remain unexplained. In all, the sample holds tens of thousands of clones, and 88% of those were seen once. Roughly 0.6% of the sample is held by the ten biggest clonotypes. Sequences were derived from CD4+ T cells from peripheral blood mononuclear cells, sampled in the first trimester of pregnancy. The receptors derive from a female donor with multiple sclerosis, enrolled in a pregnancy study.

The chain uses TRBV6-4 and TRBJ2-7; TRBD1 matches at 8 bases. The V gene's germline CDR1 is MRHNA and CDR2 SNTAGT. V lost 6 bases and J lost 2; bases outside the gene matches: 9. This CDR3 has 15 amino acids. CDR3 sequence reads: CASSYFGTGTYEQYF. The CDR3 DNA is TGTGCCAGCAGCTACTTCGGGACAGGTACCTACGAGCAGTACTTC.

V usage is TRBV7-3 and J usage is TRBJ2-5; 7 bases agree with TRBD1. CDR1 SGHTA and CDR2 FQGTGA come from the germline V gene. The length of the CDR3 is 15 residues. The junction had 8 bases not matched to a gene; V was cut back by 4 bases and J by 3 bases. The CDR3 region has the DNA TGTGCCAGCAGCTCCGGGACAGCCAAAAAAGAGACCCAGTACTTC. Translated, it gives CASSSGTAKKETQYF.

The chain combines TRBV2 with TRBJ1-2, with a weak D call TRBD1 (6 bases). The CDR3 is made up of 15 amino acids. Trimming took 7 bases from V and 8 from J, leaving 23 bases between them. Germline lookup yields CDR1 SNHLY and CDR2 FYNNEI. The CDR3 loop is CASTTWTASIWGYTF. In DNA, the CDR3 is TGTGCCAGCACTACTTGGACAGCTTCTATATGGGGCTACACCTTC.

The rearrangement uses TRBV5-1 and TRBJ2-1; maybe TRBD2 (6 bases). Germline CDR1 SGHRS, CDR2 YFSETQ. The germline V and J ends were trimmed by 0 bases and 4 bases, with 14 bases remaining between them. This CDR3 spans 16 amino acids. The chain's CDR3 is CASSLGQRVGYNEQFF. The CDR3 DNA reads TGCGCCAGCAGCTTGGGCCAGCGGGTGGGATACAATGAGCAGTTCTTC.

The V and J genes are TRBV6-1 and TRBJ1-1, with D possibly matching TRBD1 (6 bases). Germline values: CDR1 MNHNS, CDR2 SASEGT. V dropped 2 bases and J dropped 0 bases, with 22 bases sitting between them. The CDR3 sequence is 19 residues long. DNA of the CDR3: TGTGCCAGCAGTGAAACCTCACTATTGGACAGACTGATGAACACTGAAGCTTTCTTT. It specifies CASSETSLLDRLMNTEAFF.

This clone was counted only a few times. The genes are TRBV5-1 and TRBJ2-7, with TRBD2 matching 9 bases. The CDR3 totals 15 residues. Losses at the gene ends were 3 bases for V and 0 bases for J; bases not matched to a gene: 4. Germline assignment: CDR1 SGHRS and CDR2 YFSETQ. The CDR3 nucleotides read TGCGCCAGCAGCTCCCTAGCGGGAAGCTCCTACGAGCAGTACTTC. Amino acids: CASSSLAGSSYEQYF.

J is TRBJ2-7 and V is TRBV10-3; 9 bases agree with TRBD1. CDR1 is ENHRY and CDR2 is SYGVKD in the germline V gene. Unmatched junction bases numbered 4, after V lost 2 bases and J lost 2 bases. The CDR3 runs 15 residues. The CDR3 loop reads CAISEMGQGPYEQYF. As DNA, the CDR3 is TGTGCCATCAGTGAGATGGGACAGGGCCCCTACGAGCAGTACTTC.

The rearrangement uses TRBV18 and TRBJ2-7; TRBD1 aligns across 8 bases. V was clipped by 4 bases and J by 2 bases; unmatched bases: 7. The CDR3 is 15 amino acids. The germline V gene encodes CDR1 KGHSH and CDR2 LQKENI. CDR3 sequence (DNA): TGTGCCAGCTCACTTGGACAGGGACTCCCCTACGAGCAGTACTTC. It is translated as CASSLGQGLPYEQYF.

This chain connects TRBV6-1 to TRBJ1-1, with D possibly TRBD1 on 6 matching bases. Germline V gene sequence: CDR1 MNHNS, CDR2 SASEGT. This CDR3 has 14 amino acids. Trimming shortened V by 4 bases and J by 1 base, and 10 bases separated the two germline ends. The chain's CDR3 is CASSASTGNTEAFF. The CDR3 DNA follows: TGTGCCAGCAGTGCTTCGACAGGGAACACTGAAGCTTTCTTT.

This chain uses TRBV29-1 with TRBJ2-1; 14 nucleotides align to TRBD2. The germline V gene encodes CDR1 SQVTM and CDR2 ANQGSEA. J lost 0 bases, V lost 6 bases, and 10 bases had no gene match. There are 18 residues in the CDR3. CDR3 nucleotides: TGCAGCGTCCCCGGGACTAGCGGGGGCTCATTCTCCTACAATGAGCAGTTCTTC. Residues: CSVPGTSGGSFSYNEQFF.

The sample holds one count of this clone. The chain links TRBV5-1 to TRBJ2-1; tentatively, D is TRBD2 (6 bases). Per germline, CDR1 SGHRS and CDR2 YFSETQ. Deletions cut 6 bases from V and 2 bases from J, with 12 bases between. CDR3 length: 14 residues. CDR3 DNA sequence: TGCGCCAGCAAAGCGGGTAAAACCTACAATGAGCAGTTCTTC. Translating gives CASKAGKTYNEQFF.

The chain has TRBV14 and TRBJ2-5; 9 bases line up with TRBD1. The CDR3 is made up of 15 amino acids. CDR1 is SGHDN and CDR2 is FVKESK in the germline V gene. The ends lost 3 bases at V and 5 bases at J; junction bases unmatched: 7. The CDR3 DNA sequence: TGTGCCAGCAGCCATCGAGGGACAGGGATGGAGACCCAGTACTTC. Translating it yields CASSHRGTGMETQYF.

This rearrangement joins TRBV9 to TRBJ2-1, with TRBD2 identical over 8 bases. Trimming cost V 3 bases and J 7 bases; bases outside gene matches: 9. The CDR3 has 15 residues. Per germline, CDR1 SGDLS and CDR2 YYNGEE. The CDR3: CASSATSVILNEQFF. The DNA for the CDR3 is TGTGCCAGCAGCGCGACTAGCGTGATACTTAATGAGCAGTTCTTC.